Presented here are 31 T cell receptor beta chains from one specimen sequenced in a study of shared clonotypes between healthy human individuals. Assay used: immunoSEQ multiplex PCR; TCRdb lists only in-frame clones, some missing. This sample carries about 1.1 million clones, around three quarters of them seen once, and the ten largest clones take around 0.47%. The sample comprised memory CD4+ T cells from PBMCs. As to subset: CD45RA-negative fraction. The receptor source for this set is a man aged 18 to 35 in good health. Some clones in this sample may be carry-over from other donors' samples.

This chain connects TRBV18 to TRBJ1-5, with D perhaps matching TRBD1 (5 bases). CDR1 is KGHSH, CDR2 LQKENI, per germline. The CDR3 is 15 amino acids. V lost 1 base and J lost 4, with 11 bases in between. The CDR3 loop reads CASSPQGMWNQPQHF. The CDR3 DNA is TGTGCCAGCTCACCACAGGGGATGTGGAATCAGCCCCAGCATTTT.

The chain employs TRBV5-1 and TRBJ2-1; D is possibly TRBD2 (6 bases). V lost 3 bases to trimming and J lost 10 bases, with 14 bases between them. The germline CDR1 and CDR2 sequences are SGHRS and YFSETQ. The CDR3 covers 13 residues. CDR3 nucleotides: TGCGCCAGCAGCTCCGACACCGGAGGGGAGCAGTTCTTC. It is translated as CASSSDTGGEQFF.

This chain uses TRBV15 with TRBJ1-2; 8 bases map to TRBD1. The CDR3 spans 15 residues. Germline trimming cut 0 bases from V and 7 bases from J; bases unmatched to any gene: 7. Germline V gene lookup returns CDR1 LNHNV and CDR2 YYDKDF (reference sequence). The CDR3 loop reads CATSRDQTGVPGYTF. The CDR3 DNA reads TGTGCCACCAGCAGAGATCAGACAGGGGTCCCTGGCTACACCTTC.

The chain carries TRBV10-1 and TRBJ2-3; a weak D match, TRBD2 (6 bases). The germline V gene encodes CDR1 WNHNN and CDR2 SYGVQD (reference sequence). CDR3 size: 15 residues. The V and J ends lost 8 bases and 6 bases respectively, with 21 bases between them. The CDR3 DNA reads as TGCGCCAGCGGGGCCGGGAGTGGAGTCCACGATACGCAGTATTTT. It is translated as CASGAGSGVHDTQYF.

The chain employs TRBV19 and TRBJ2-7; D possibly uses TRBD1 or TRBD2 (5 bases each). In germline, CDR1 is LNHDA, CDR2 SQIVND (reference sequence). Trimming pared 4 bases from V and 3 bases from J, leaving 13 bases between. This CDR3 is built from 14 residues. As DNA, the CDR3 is TGTGCCAGTAGTAGAGCCGGGACGTACTACGAGCAGTACTTC. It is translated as CASSRAGTYYEQYF.

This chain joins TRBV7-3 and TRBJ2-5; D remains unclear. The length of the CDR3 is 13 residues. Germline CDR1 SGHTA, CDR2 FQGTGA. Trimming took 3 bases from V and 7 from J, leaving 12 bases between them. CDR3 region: CASSLIGSGTQYF. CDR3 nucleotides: TGTGCCAGCAGCTTGATTGGTTCGGGGACCCAGTACTTC.

The CDR3 reads CASRPSSGFSTDTQYF. Written as DNA, the CDR3 is TGTGCCAGCAGGCCATCGAGCGGGTTTAGCACAGATACGCAGTATTTT. V and J are TRBV27 and TRBJ2-3; tentatively, D is TRBD2 (6 bases). Between the trimmed V and J ends, which lost 6 bases and 0 bases, there was a span of 16 bases. The germline CDR1 and CDR2 sequences are MNHEY and SMNVEV (reference sequence). The CDR3 is 16 amino acids.

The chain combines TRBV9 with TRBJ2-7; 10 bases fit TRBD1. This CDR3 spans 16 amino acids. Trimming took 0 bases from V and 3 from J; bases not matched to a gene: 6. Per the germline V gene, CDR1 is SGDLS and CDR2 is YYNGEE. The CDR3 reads CASSVVFRDRGYEQYF. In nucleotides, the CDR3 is TGTGCCAGCAGCGTAGTGTTCCGGGACAGGGGCTACGAGCAGTACTTC.

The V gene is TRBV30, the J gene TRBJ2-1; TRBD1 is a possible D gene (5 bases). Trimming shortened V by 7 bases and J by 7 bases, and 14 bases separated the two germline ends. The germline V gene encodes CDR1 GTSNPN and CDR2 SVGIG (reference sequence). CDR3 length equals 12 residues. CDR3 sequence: CASNQGVNEQFF. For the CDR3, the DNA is TGTGCCTCCAATCAAGGGGTGAATGAGCAGTTCTTC. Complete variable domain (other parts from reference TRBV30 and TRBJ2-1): SQTIHQWPATLVQPVGSPLSLECTVEGTSNPNLYWYRQAAGRGLQLLFYSVGIGQISSEVPQNLSASRPQDRQFILSSKKLLLSDSGFYLCASNQGVNEQFFGPGTRLTVL.

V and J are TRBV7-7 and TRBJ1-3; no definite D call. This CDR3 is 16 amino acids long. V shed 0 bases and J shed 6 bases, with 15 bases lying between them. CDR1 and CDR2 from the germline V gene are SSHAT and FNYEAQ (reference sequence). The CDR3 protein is CASSLARRALVNTIYF. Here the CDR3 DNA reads TGTGCCAGCAGCTTAGCACGGCGCGCCCTAGTAAACACCATATATTTT.

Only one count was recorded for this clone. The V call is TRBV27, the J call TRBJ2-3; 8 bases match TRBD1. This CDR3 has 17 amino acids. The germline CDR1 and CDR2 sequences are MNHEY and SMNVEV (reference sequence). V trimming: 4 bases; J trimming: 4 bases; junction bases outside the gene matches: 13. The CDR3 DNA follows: TGTGCCAGCAGTTCAGTCCAAAACAGGGGGAGTGCAGATACGCAGTATTTT. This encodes CASSSVQNRGSADTQYF.

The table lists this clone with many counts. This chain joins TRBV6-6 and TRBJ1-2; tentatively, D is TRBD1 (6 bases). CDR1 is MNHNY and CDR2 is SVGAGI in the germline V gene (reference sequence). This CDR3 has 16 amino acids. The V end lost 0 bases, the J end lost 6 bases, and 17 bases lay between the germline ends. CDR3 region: CASSYSGWDTGNGYTF. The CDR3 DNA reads TGTGCCAGCAGTTACTCGGGGTGGGACACAGGAAATGGCTACACCTTC.

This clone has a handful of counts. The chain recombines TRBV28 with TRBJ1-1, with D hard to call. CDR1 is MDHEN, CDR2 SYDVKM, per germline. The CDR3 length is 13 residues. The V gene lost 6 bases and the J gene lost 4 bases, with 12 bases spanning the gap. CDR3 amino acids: CASSRWVGTEAFF. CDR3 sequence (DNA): TGTGCCAGCAGCAGATGGGTTGGCACTGAAGCTTTCTTT.

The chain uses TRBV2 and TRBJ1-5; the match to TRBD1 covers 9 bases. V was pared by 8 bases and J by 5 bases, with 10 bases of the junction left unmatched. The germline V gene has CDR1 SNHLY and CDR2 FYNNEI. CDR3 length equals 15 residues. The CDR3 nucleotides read TGTGCCAGCCAAACAGGGGGCAGGGGGGATCAGCCCCAGCATTTT. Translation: CASQTGGRGDQPQHF.

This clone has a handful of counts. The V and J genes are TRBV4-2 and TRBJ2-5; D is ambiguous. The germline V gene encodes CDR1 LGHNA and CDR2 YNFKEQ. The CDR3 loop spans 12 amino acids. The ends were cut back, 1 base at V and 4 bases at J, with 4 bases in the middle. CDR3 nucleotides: TGTGCCAGCAGCCAAGGCACAGAGACCCAGTACTTC. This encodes CASSQGTETQYF.

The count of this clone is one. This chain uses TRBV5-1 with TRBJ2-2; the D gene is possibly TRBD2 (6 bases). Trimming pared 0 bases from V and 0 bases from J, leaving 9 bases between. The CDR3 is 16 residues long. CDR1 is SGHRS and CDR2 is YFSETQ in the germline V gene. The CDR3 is CASSLVAGTNTGELFF. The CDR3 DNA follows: TGCGCCAGCAGCTTGGTGGCGGGGACGAACACCGGGGAGCTGTTTTTT.

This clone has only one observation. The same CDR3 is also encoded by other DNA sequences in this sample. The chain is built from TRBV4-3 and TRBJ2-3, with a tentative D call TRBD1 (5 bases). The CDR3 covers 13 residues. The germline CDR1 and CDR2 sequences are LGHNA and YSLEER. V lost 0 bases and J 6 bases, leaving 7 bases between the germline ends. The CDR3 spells CASSQDQGDTQYF. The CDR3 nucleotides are TGCGCCAGCAGCCAAGATCAGGGCGATACGCAGTATTTT.

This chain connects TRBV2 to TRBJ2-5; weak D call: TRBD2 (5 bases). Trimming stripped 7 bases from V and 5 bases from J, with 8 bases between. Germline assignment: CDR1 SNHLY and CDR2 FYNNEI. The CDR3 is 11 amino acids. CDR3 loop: CASMRAETQYF. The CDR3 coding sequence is TGTGCCAGCATGCGGGCCGAGACCCAGTACTTC. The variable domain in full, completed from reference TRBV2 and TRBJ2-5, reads EPEVTQTPSHQVTQMGQEVILRCVPISNHLYFYWYRQILGQKVEFLVSFYNNEISEKSEIFDDQFSVERPDGSNFTLKIRSTKLEDSAMYFCASMRAETQYFGPGTRLLVL.

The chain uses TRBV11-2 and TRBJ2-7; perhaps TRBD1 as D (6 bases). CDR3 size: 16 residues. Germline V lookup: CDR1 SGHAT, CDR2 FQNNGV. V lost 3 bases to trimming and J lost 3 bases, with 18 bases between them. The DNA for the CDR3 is TGTGCCAGCAGCTTTGGGGATATAACAGGGAGCTACGAGCAGTACTTC. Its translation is CASSFGDITGSYEQYF.

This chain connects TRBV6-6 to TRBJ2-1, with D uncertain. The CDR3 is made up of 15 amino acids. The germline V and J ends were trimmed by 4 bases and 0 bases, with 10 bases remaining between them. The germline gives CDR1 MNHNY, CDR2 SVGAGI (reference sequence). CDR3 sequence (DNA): TGTGCCAGCAGTTCCCGCGGAAGCTCCTACAATGAGCAGTTCTTC. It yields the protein CASSSRGSSYNEQFF.

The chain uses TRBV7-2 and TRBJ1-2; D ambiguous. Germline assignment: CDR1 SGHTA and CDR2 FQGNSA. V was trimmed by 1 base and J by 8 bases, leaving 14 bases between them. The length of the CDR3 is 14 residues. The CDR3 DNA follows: TGTGCCAGCAGCTTAGACAGCCTCTTCGAAGGCTACACCTTC. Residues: CASSLDSLFEGYTF. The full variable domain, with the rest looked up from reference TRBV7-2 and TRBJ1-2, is GAGVSQSPSNKVTEKGKDVELRCDPISGHTALYWYRQSLGQGLEFLIYFQGNSAPDKSGLPSDRFSAERTGGSVSTLTIQRTQQEDSAVYLCASSLDSLFEGYTFGSGTRLTVV.

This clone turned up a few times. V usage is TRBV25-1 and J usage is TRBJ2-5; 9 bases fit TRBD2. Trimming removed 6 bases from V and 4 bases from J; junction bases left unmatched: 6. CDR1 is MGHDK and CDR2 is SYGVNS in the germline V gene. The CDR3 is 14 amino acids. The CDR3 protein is CASSRGREGETQYF. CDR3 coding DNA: TGTGCCAGCAGCCGCGGGCGGGAGGGAGAGACCCAGTACTTC. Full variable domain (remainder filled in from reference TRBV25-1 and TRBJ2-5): EADIYQTPRYLVIGTGKKITLECSQTMGHDKMYWYQQDPGMELHLIHYSYGVNSTEKGDLSSESTVSRIRTEHFPLTLESARPSHTSQYLCASSRGREGETQYFGPGTRLLVL.

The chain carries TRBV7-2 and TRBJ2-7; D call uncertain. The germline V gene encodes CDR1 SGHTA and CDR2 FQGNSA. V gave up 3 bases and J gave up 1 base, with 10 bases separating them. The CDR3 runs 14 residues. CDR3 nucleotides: TGTGCCAGCAGCTTCCGCGCGGAATCCTACGAGCAGTACTTC. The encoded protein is CASSFRAESYEQYF.

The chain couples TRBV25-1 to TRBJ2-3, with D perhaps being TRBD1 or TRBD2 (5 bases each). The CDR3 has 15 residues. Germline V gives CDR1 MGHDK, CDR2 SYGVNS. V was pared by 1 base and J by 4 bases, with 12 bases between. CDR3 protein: CASSELGVRADTQYF. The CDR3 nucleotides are TGTGCCAGCAGTGAATTGGGGGTAAGGGCAGATACGCAGTATTTT.

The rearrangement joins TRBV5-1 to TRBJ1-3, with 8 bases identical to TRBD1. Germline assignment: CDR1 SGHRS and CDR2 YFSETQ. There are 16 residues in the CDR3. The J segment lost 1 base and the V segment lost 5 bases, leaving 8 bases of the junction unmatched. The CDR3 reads CASRQGAGLSGNTIYF. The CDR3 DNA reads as TGCGCCAGCAGGCAGGGGGCAGGTCTTTCTGGAAACACCATATATTTT.

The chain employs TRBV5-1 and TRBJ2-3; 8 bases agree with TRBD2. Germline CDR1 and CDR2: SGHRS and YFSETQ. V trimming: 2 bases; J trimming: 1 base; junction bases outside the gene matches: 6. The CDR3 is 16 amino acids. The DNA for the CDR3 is TGCGCCAGCAGCTTTCTTGCGACTAGCGGCACAGATACGCAGTATTTT. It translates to CASSFLATSGTDTQYF. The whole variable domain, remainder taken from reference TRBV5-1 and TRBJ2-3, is KAGVTQTPRYLIKTRGQQVTLSCSPISGHRSVSWYQQTPGQGLQFLFEYFSETQRNKGNFPGRFSGRQFSNSRSEMNVSTLELGDSALYLCASSFLATSGTDTQYFGPGTRLTVL.

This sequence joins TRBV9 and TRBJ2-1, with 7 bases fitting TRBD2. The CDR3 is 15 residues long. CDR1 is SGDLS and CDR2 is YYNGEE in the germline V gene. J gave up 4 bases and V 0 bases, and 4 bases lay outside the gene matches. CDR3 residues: CASSVDGGIYNEQFF. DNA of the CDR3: TGTGCCAGCAGCGTAGACGGGGGGATATACAATGAGCAGTTCTTC.

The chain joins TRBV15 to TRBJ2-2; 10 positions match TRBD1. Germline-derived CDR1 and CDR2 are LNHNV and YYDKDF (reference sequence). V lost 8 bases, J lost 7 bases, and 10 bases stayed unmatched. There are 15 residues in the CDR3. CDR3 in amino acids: CATGNRTGGGGELFF. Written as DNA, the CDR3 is TGTGCCACCGGAAACCGGACAGGGGGTGGCGGGGAGCTGTTTTTT.

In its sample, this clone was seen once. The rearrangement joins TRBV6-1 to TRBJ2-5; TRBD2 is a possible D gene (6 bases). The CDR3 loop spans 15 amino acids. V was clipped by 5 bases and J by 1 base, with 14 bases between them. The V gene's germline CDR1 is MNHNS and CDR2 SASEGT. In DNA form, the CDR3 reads TGTGCCAGCAGTAAAGGGGTGGGACTCCAAGAGACCCAGTACTTC. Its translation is CASSKGVGLQETQYF.

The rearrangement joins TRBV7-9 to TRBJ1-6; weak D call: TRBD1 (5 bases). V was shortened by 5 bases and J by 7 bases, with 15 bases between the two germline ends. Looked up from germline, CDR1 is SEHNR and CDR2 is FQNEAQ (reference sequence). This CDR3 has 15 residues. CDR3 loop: CASSLKGPDNSPLHF. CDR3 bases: TGTGCCAGCAGCCTTAAGGGGCCAGACAATTCACCCCTCCACTTT. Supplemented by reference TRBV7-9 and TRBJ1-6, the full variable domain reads DTGVSQNPRHKITKRGQNVTFRCDPISEHNRLYWYRQTLGQGPEFLTYFQNEAQLEKSRLLSDRFSAERPKGSFSTLEIQRTEQGDSAMYLCASSLKGPDNSPLHFGNGTRLTVT.

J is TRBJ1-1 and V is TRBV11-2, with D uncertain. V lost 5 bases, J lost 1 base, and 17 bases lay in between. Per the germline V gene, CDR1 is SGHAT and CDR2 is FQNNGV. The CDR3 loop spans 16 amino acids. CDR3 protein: CASSPDYAPSNTEAFF. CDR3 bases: TGTGCCAGCAGCCCCGACTACGCTCCCTCGAACACTGAAGCTTTCTTT.